The 9 T cell receptor beta chains below come from one sample, sequenced in a study of blood T cells in healthy people across ages. It was with a sample-barcoded 5' primer and a J-beta primer mix that a second PCR of roughly 7 to 12 cycles was run. From the 5' RACE reads, TCRdb called clonotypes with MiXCR, one entry per CDR3 protein. The data show approximately 850,000 distinct CDR3 sequences, about three fifths seen once. The source material was blood. Receptors were obtained from a man aged 30 to 39 in good health.

The rearrangement joins TRBV29-1 to TRBJ2-7, with D possibly called TRBD1 or TRBD2 (5 bases each). Germline CDR1 is SQVTM and CDR2 is ANQGSEA. Deletions cut 3 bases from V and 3 bases from J, with 21 bases between. The CDR3 length is 16 residues. CDR3 in DNA: TGCAGCGTTGAGAACCTTAGGGACCCCGGCTGCTACGAGCAGTACTTC. Amino acid sequence: CSVENLRDPGCYEQYF.

This clonotype was observed once. The J gene is TRBJ1-6, the V gene TRBV9; 8 bases line up with TRBD1. The V gene end was trimmed by 4 bases and the J gene end by 4 bases; junction bases not matched to a gene: 4. The CDR3 contains 15 residues. Germline loops: CDR1 SGDLS, CDR2 YYNGEE. CDR3: CASSPTGGYNSPLHF. In DNA form, the CDR3 reads TGTGCCAGCAGCCCTACAGGGGGATATAATTCACCCCTCCACTTT. Full variable domain (outside the CDR3, taken from reference TRBV9 and TRBJ1-6): DSGVTQTPKHLITATGQRVTLRCSPRSGDLSVYWYQQSLDQGLQFLIQYYNGEERAKGNILERFSAQQFPDLHSELNLSSLELGDSALYFCASSPTGGYNSPLHFGNGTRLTVT.

V gene TRBV20-1 combines with J gene TRBJ2-1; D remains ambiguous. Per germline, CDR1 DFQATT and CDR2 SNEGSKA (reference sequence). This CDR3 comprises 16 residues. With 5 bases removed from V and 3 bases from J, the gap between germline ends came to 20 bases. CDR3 residues: CSASMLRRSLYNEQFF. CDR3 coding DNA: TGCAGTGCTTCAATGCTTAGACGTTCTCTCTACAATGAGCAGTTCTTC.

J is TRBJ1-4 and V is TRBV6-6, with 7 bases identical to TRBD1. This CDR3 has 14 residues. The germline CDR1 and CDR2 sequences are MNHNY and SVGAGI (reference sequence). The junction had 7 bases not matched to a gene; V was cut back by 7 bases and J by 5 bases. In nucleotides, the CDR3 is TGTGCCAGCACCAGACAGGGCCGAAATGAAAAACTGTTTTTT. The encoded protein is CASTRQGRNEKLFF.

The V call is TRBV7-2, the J call TRBJ2-7; the match to TRBD2 covers 11 bases. V trimming: 3 bases; J trimming: 4 bases; junction bases outside the gene matches: 8. The CDR3 loop spans 16 amino acids. Per the germline V gene, CDR1 is SGHTA and CDR2 is FQGNSA. CDR3 region: CASSFEGTSGAYEQYF. In nucleotides, the CDR3 is TGTGCCAGCAGCTTTGAGGGGACTAGCGGAGCTTACGAGCAGTACTTC.

The rearrangement joins TRBV29-1 to TRBJ2-7; 7 positions agree with TRBD2. The ends lost 6 bases at V and 0 bases at J; junction bases unmatched: 17. CDR1 and CDR2 from the germline V gene are SQVTM and ANQGSEA. This CDR3 region has 17 residues. CDR3 sequence reads: CSVVVGLVGRLSYEQYF. The CDR3 nucleotides are TGCAGCGTCGTTGTAGGACTAGTGGGACGTCTCTCCTACGAGCAGTACTTC.

CDR3 DNA: TGCAGTGCTAGTTCCCCAACTAGCGGAGGGACGGATGTGCAGTTCTTC. It is translated as CSASSPTSGGTDVQFF. The rearrangement uses TRBV20-1 and TRBJ2-1; the match to TRBD2 covers 8 bases. CDR1 is DFQATT and CDR2 is SNEGSKA in the germline V gene (reference sequence). CDR3 length: 16 residues. The J segment lost 12 bases and the V segment lost 3 bases, leaving 19 bases of the junction unmatched.

V gene TRBV20-1 combines with J gene TRBJ1-2, with a tentative D call TRBD1 (6 bases). CDR1 DFQATT and CDR2 SNEGSKA come from the germline V gene (reference sequence). Between the trimmed V and J ends, which lost 0 bases and 8 bases, there was a span of 13 bases. The CDR3 loop spans 13 amino acids. The CDR3 nucleotides are TGCAGTGCTAGAGATCTCGGGGGGGCGGGCTACACCTTC. It specifies CSARDLGGAGYTF.

The J gene is TRBJ2-1, the V gene TRBV4-1, with 9 bases that match TRBD2. Germline V gene data show CDR1 as MGHRA and CDR2 as YSYEKL. Losses at the gene ends were 7 bases for V and 2 bases for J; bases not matched to a gene: 3. The CDR3 is made up of 14 amino acids. The CDR3 protein is CASKAGGTYNEQFF. The DNA of the CDR3 is TGCGCCAGCAAAGCGGGGGGTACCTACAATGAGCAGTTCTTC.